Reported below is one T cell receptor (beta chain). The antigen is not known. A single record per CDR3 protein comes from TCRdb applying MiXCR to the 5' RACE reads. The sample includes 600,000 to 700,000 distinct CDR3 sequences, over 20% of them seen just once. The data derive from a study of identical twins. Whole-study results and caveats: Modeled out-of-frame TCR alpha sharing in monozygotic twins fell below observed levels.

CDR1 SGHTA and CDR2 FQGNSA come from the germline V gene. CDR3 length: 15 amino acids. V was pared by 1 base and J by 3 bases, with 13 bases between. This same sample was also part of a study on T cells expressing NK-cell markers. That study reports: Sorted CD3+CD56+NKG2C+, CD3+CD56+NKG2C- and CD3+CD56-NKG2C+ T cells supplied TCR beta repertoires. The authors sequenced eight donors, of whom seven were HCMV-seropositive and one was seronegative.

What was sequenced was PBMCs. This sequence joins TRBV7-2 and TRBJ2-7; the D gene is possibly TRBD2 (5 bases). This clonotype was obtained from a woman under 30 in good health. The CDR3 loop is CASSLGLNELYEQYF. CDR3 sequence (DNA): TGTGCCAGCAGCTTAGGACTAAACGAACTCTACGAGCAGTACTTC.